What follows are 5 T cell receptor beta chains derived from one specimen sequenced in a study of T cells in Graves' hyperthyroidism and ophthalmopathy. The CDR3 regions of TCR beta were amplified from RNA transcripts. Initially, a first-round RT-PCR of the TCR CDR3 employed the HTBI primer set. TCRdb called the multiplex PCR reads again in MiXCR, with one record for every CDR3 protein. The sample gives some 720,000 distinct CDR3 sequences, roughly 17% of which show up once; around 7.7% is in the top ten. The sequencing input was blood. The receptor set was obtained from a man between 18 and 29 years old with Graves' hyperthyroidism.

This clonotype was recorded only once. This chain uses TRBV4-1 with TRBJ1-1, with D uncertain. The V gene lost 1 base and the J gene lost 4 bases, with 7 bases spanning the gap. The CDR3 is 13 residues long. Looked up from germline, CDR1 is MGHRA and CDR2 is YSYEKL. CDR3 in amino acids: CASSQGPGTEAFF. The CDR3 nucleotides read TGCGCCAGCAGCCAAGGCCCAGGCACTGAAGCTTTCTTT.

This clonotype was recorded at least ten times. The chain uses TRBV28 and TRBJ2-7; 9 bases are a match to TRBD1. Unmatched junction bases numbered 5, after V lost 5 bases and J lost 3 bases. The CDR3 covers 14 residues. Germline V gives CDR1 MDHEN, CDR2 SYDVKM. The CDR3 loop reads CASSRDRGDYEQYF. The DNA of the CDR3 is TGTGCCAGCAGTAGAGACAGGGGGGACTACGAGCAGTACTTC.

This clonotype has a count of ten or more. The chain joins TRBV11-2 to TRBJ2-1; D may be TRBD2 (6 bases). CDR3 length: 12 residues. Germline CDR1 SGHAT, CDR2 FQNNGV. V was pared by 8 bases and J by 8 bases, with 13 bases between. The CDR3 region is CASGAWGDEQFF. CDR3 DNA sequence: TGTGCCAGCGGAGCTTGGGGGGATGAGCAGTTCTTC.

In this sample, this clonotype turned up many times. V usage is TRBV7-9 and J usage is TRBJ2-4, with D possibly TRBD2 on 6 matching bases. This CDR3 is 13 amino acids long. V shed 5 bases and J shed 9 bases, with 14 bases lying between them. Germline CDR1 SEHNR, CDR2 FQNEAQ (reference sequence). The CDR3 DNA is TGTGCCAGCAGCCCGCCCACGGGAGTCATTCAGTACTTC. Encoded protein: CASSPPTGVIQYF.

This clonotype was observed at least ten times. The rearrangement uses TRBV3-1 and TRBJ1-1; a possible D gene is TRBD1 (5 bases). This CDR3 is built from 13 residues. V gave up 1 base and J gave up 5 bases, with 8 bases separating them. The germline gives CDR1 LGHDT, CDR2 YNNKEL (reference sequence). The CDR3 region has the DNA TGTGCCAGCAGCCAAGTCCGGGGGACTGAAGCTTTCTTT. It codes for CASSQVRGTEAFF.